This T cell receptor (beta chain) was found in a study of technical replicates of blood from a handful of donors. TCRdb keeps only in-frame clones here, not all; method: immunoSEQ multiplex PCR. The data hold 50,000 to 70,000 clones, with 91% observed a single time. Germline V gene lookup returns CDR1 MNHEY and CDR2 SVGAGI. With V trimmed by 0 bases and J by 8 bases, 7 bases remained unmatched. The CDR3 spans 16 residues. This sequence was found in a human donor in good health. Some clones in this sample may be carry-over from other donors' samples. Sequenced sample: PBMCs. The chain links TRBV6-5 to TRBJ1-6; 7 positions match TRBD1. CDR3 region: CASSYSYRDSHSPLHF. In nucleotides, the CDR3 is TGTGCCAGCAGTTACTCATACCGGGACAGCCATTCACCCCTCCACTTT.